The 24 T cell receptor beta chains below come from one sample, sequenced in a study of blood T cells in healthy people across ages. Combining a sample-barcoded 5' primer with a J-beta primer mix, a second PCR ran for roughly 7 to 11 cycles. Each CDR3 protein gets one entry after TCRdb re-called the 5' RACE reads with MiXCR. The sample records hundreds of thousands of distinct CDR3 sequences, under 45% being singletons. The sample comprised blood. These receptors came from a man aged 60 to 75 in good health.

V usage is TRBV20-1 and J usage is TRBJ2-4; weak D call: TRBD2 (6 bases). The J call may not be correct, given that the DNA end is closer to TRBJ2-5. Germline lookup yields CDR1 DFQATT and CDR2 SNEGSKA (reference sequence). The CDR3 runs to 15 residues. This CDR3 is CSARDPDYHQETQYF. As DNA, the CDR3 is TGCAGTGCTAGAGATCCGGACTACCATCAAGAGACCCAGTACTTC.

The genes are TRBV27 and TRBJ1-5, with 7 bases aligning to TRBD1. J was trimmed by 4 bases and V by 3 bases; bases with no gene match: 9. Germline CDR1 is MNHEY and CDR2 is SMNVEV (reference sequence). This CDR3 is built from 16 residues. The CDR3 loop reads CASSFEQGPENQPQHF. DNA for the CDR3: TGTGCCAGCAGTTTCGAACAGGGGCCCGAGAATCAGCCCCAGCATTTT.

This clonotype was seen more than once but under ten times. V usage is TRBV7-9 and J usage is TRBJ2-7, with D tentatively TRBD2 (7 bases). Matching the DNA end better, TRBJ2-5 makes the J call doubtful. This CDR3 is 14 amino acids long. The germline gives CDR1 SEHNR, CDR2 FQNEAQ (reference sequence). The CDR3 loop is CASSKAGGPETQYF. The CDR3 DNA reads TGTGCCAGCAGCAAGGCCGGGGGGCCAGAGACCCAGTACTTC.

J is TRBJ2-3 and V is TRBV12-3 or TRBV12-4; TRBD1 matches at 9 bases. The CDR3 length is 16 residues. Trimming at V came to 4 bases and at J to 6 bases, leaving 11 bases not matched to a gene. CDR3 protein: CASSWTGDHSGDTQYF. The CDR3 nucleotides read TGTGCCAGCAGTTGGACAGGGGACCATTCAGGGGATACGCAGTATTTT.

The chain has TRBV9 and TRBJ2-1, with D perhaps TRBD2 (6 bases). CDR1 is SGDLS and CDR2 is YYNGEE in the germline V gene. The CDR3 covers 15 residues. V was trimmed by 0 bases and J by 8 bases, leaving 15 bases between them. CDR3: CASSVGAGTGDEQFF. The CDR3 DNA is TGTGCCAGCAGCGTAGGGGCGGGAACGGGAGATGAGCAGTTCTTC.

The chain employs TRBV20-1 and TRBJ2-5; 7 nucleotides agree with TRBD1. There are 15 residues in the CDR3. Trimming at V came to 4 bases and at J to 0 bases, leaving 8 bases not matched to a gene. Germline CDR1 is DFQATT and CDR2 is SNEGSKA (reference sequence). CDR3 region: CSAKPITGDQETQYF. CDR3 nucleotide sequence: TGCAGTGCTAAACCTATAACAGGGGACCAAGAGACCCAGTACTTC.

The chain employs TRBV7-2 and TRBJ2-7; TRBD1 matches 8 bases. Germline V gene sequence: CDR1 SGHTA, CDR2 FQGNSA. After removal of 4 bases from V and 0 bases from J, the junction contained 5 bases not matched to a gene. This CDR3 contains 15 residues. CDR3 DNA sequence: TGTGCCAGCAGCTGGACAGGGATGCCCTCCTACGAGCAGTACTTC. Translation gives CASSWTGMPSYEQYF.

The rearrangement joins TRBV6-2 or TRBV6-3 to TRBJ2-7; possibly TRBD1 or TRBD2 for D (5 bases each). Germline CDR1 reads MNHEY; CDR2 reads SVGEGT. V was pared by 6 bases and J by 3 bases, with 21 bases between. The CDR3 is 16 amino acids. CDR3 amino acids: CASRKLPGKGIYEQYF. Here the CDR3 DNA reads TGTGCCAGCAGAAAGCTCCCGGGAAAGGGGATCTACGAGCAGTACTTC.

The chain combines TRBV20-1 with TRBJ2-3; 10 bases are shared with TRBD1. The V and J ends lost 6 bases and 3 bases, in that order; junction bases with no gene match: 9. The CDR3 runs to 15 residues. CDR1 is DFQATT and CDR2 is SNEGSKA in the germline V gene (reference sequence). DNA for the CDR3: TGCAGTGCCAGCCTCCGGGACAGGGGTACAGATACGCAGTATTTT. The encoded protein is CSASLRDRGTDTQYF.

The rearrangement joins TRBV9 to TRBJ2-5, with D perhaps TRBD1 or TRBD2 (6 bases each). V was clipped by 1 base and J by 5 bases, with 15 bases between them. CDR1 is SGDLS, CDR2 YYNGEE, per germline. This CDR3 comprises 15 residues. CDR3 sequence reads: CASSVKEGVGETQYF. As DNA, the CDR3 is TGTGCCAGCAGCGTAAAGGAGGGGGTCGGGGAGACCCAGTACTTC.

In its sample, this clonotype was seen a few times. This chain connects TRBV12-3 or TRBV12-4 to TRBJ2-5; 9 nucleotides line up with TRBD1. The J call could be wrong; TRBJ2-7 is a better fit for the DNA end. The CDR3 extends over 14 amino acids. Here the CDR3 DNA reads TGTGCCAGCAGTTTAGCGACAGGGGGTTACGAGCAGTACTTC. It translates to CASSLATGGYEQYF.

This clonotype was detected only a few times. This chain's CDR3 is CASSPQGGSSYEQYF. DNA for the CDR3: TGCGCCAGCAGCCCTCAGGGGGGGTCGTCCTACGAGCAGTACTTC. This rearrangement joins TRBV5-1 to TRBJ2-7, with D possibly being TRBD1 or TRBD2 (7 bases each). The germline V gene encodes CDR1 SGHRS and CDR2 YFSETQ. The CDR3 is 15 residues long. Trimming shortened V by 4 bases and J by 1 base, and 15 bases separated the two germline ends.

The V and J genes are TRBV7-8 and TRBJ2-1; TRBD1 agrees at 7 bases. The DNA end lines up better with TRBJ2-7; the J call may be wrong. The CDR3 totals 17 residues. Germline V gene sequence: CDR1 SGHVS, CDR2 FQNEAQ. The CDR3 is CASSLNRRGHSYNEQYF. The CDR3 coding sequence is TGTGCCAGCAGCTTAAATCGTAGGGGGCACTCCTACAATGAGCAGTACTTC.

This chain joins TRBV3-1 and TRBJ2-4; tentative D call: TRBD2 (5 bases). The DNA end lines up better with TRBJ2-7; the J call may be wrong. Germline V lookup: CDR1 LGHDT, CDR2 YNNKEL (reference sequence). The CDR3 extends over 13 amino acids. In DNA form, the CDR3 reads TGTGCCAGCAGCCGCCGTTCGGGAAACGAGCAGTACTTC. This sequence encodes CASSRRSGNEQYF.

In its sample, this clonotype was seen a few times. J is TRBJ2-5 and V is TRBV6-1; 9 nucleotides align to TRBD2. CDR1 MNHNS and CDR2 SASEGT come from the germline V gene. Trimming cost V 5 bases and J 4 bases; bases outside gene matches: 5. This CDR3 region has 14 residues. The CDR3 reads CASSSYSGGETQYF. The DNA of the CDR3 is TGTGCCAGCAGTTCCTATAGCGGGGGAGAGACCCAGTACTTC.

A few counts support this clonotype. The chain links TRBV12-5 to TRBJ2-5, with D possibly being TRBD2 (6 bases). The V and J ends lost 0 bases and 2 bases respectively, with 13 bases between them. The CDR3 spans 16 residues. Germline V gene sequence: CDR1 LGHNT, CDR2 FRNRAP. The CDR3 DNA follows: TGTGCTAGTGGTTTGGTACGTGAGCGGGTGCAAGAGACCCAGTACTTC. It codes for CASGLVRERVQETQYF.

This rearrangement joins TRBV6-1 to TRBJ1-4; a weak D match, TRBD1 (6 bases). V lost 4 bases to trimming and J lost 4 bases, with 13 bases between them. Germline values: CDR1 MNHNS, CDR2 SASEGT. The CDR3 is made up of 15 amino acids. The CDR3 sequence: CASSVREGGNEKLFF. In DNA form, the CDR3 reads TGTGCCAGCAGTGTTAGAGAGGGGGGTAATGAAAAACTGTTTTTT.

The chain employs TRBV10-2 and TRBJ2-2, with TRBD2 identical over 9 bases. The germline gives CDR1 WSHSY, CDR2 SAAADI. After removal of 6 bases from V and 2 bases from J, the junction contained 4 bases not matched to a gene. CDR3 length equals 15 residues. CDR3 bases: TGCGCCAGCAGGAGGACTAGCGATAACACCGGGGAGCTGTTTTTT. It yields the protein CASRRTSDNTGELFF.

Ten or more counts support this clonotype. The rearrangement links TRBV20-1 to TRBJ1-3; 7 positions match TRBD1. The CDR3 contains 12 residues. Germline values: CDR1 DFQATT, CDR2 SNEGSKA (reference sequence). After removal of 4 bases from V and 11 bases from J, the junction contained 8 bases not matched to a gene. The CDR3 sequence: CSAMRAQGAIYF. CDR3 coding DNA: TGCAGTGCTATGCGGGCCCAGGGGGCCATATATTTT.

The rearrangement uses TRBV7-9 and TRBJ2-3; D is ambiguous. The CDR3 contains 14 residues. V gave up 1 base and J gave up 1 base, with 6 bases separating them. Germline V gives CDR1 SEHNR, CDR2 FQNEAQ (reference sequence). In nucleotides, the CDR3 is TGTGCCAGCAGCTTAGAACGAGGCACAGATACGCAGTATTTT. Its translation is CASSLERGTDTQYF. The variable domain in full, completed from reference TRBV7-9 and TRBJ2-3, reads DTGVSQNPRHKITKRGQNVTFRCDPISEHNRLYWYRQTLGQGPEFLTYFQNEAQLEKSRLLSDRFSAERPKGSFSTLEIQRTEQGDSAMYLCASSLERGTDTQYFGPGTRLTVL.

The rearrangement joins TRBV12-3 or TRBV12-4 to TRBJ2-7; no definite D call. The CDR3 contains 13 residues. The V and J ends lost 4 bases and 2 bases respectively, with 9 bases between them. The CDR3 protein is CASSSVVPYEQYF. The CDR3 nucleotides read TGTGCCAGCAGTTCGGTGGTCCCCTACGAGCAGTACTTC.

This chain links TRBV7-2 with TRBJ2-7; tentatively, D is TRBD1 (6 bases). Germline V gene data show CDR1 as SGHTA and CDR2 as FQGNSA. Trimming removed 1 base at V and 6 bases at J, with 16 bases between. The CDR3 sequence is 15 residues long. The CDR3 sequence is CASSLEPTGPGEQYF. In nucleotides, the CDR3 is TGTGCCAGCAGCTTAGAGCCTACAGGGCCTGGCGAGCAGTACTTC.

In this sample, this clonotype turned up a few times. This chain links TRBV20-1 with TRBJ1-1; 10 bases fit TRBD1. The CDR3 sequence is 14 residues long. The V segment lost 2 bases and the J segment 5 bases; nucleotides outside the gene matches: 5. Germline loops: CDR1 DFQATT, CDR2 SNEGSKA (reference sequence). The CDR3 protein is CSARSPDRGTEAFF. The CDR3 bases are TGCAGTGCTAGAAGTCCGGACAGGGGGACTGAAGCTTTCTTT.

The CDR3 loop reads CASSLEGQRYGYTF. CDR3 bases: TGCGCCAGCAGCTTGGAGGGGCAACGCTATGGCTACACCTTC. The chain couples TRBV5-1 to TRBJ1-2; D might be TRBD1 (5 bases). The CDR3 runs to 14 residues. Trimming shortened V by 0 bases and J by 4 bases, and 10 bases separated the two germline ends. Germline CDR1 reads SGHRS; CDR2 reads YFSETQ.